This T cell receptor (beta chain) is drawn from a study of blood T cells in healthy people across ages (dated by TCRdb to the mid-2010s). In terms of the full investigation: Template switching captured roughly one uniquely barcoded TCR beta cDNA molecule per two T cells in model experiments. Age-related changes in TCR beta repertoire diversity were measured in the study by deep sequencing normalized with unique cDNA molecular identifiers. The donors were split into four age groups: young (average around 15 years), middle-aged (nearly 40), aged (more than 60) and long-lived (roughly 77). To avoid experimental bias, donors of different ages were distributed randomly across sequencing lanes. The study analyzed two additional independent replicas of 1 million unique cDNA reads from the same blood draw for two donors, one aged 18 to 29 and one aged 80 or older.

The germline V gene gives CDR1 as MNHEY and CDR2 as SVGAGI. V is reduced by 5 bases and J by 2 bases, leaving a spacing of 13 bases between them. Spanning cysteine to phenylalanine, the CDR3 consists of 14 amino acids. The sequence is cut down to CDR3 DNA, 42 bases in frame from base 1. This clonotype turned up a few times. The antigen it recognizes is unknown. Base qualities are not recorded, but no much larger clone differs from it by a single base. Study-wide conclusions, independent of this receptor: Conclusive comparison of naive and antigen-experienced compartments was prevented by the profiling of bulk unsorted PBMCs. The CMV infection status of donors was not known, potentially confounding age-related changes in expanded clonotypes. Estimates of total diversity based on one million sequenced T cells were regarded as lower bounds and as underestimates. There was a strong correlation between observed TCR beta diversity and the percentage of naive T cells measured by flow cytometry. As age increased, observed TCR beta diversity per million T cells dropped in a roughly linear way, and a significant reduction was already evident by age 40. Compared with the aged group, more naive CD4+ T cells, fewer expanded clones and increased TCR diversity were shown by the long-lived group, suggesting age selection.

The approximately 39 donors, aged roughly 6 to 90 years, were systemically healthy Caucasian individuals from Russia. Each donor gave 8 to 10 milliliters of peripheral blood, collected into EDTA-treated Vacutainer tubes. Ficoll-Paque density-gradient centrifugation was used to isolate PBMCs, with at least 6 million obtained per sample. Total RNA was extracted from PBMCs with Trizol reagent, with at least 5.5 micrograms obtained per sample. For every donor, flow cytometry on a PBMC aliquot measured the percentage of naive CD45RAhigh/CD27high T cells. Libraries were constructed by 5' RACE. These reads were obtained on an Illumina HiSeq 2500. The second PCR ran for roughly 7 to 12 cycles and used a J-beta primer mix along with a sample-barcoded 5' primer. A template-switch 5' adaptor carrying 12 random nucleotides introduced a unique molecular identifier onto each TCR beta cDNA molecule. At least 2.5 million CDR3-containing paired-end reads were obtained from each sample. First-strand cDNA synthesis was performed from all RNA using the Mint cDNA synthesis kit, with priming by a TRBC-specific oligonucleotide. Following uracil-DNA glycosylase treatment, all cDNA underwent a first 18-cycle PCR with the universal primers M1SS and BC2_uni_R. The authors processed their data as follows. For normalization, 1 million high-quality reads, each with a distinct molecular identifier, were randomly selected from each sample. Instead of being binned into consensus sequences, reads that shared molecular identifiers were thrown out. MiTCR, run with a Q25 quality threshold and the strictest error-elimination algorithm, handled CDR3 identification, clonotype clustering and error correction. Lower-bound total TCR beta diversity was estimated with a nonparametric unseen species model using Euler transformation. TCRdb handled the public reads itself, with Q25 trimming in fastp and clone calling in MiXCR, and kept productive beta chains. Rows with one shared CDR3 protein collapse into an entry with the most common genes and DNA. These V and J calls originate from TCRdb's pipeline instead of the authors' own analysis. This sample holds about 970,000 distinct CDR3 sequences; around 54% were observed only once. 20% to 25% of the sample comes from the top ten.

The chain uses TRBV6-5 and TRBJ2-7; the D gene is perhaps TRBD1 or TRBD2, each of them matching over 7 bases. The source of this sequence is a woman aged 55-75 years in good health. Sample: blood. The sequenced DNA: TGTGCCAGCAGTCAGGGGGGGGAAGCCTACGAGCAGTACTTC. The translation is CASSQGGEAYEQYF.